Each of the 29 T cell receptor beta chains below was sequenced from the same sample in a study of blood T cells in healthy people across ages. The use of a sample-barcoded 5' primer and a J-beta primer mix characterized a second PCR of roughly 6 to 11 cycles. TCRdb redid the calling of the 5' RACE reads with MiXCR, one entry per CDR3 protein. The profile shows hundreds of thousands of distinct CDR3 sequences, 45% to 50% of them singletons. The sequencing input was blood. Receptors were obtained from a woman aged 55 to 70 in good health.

The rearrangement links TRBV5-1 to TRBJ2-6; D is possibly TRBD1 (6 bases). The CDR3 covers 16 residues. Germline V lookup: CDR1 SGHRS, CDR2 YFSETQ. The ends were cut back, 3 bases at V and 4 bases at J, with 14 bases in the middle. In nucleotides, the CDR3 is TGCGCCAGCAGCTCCTACCTGGGGGCCGGGGCCAACGTCCTGACTTTC. This sequence encodes CASSSYLGAGANVLTF. The full variable domain, completed using reference TRBV5-1 and TRBJ2-6, is KAGVTQTPRYLIKTRGQQVTLSCSPISGHRSVSWYQQTPGQGLQFLFEYFSETQRNKGNFPGRFSGRQFSNSRSEMNVSTLELGDSALYLCASSSYLGAGANVLTFGAGSRLTVL.

A word on this clonotype: A clone one base away is much larger, so this may be a read error. The V call is TRBV4-2, the J call TRBJ2-5, with 10 nucleotides matching TRBD2. The trim removed 3 bases at V and 5 bases at J, leaving 12 bases unmatched. The CDR3 has 17 amino acids. CDR1 is LGHNA, CDR2 YNFKEQ, per germline. CDR3 loop: CASSQGSASGSAETQYF. Written as DNA, the CDR3 is TGTGCCAGCAGCCAGGGTAGTGCTAGCGGGAGTGCGGAGACCCAGTACTTC.

This clonotype occurred a few times. The genes are TRBV20-1 and TRBJ2-4, with D perhaps assigned TRBD1 or TRBD2 (5 bases each). The length of the CDR3 is 16 residues. Germline lookup yields CDR1 DFQATT and CDR2 SNEGSKA (reference sequence). The germline V and J ends were trimmed by 3 bases and 1 base, with 16 bases remaining between them. The CDR3 spells CSASWGAGYAKNIQYF. In DNA, the CDR3 is TGCAGTGCTAGTTGGGGCGCGGGTTATGCCAAAAACATTCAGTACTTC.

The table lists this clonotype with a few counts. This rearrangement joins TRBV7-9 to TRBJ1-2; TRBD1 might be the D (5 bases). The CDR3 is 15 residues long. Trimming removed 1 base at V and 4 bases at J, with 13 bases between. The germline V gene has CDR1 SEHNR and CDR2 FQNEAQ (reference sequence). The CDR3 nucleotides read TGTGCCAGCAGCTTAGGCCGGGACTCAGGCTATGGCTACACCTTC. It is translated as CASSLGRDSGYGYTF.

The chain employs TRBV20-1 and TRBJ2-5, with D unclear. TRBJ2-7 matches the DNA end more closely, so the J call is doubtful. The CDR3 totals 14 residues. The germline V gene encodes CDR1 DFQATT and CDR2 SNEGSKA (reference sequence). The CDR3 DNA follows: TGCAGTGCTAGACAGACCTATGCAGTTGACGAGCAGTACTTC. Translation: CSARQTYAVDEQYF.

The chain employs TRBV20-1 and TRBJ1-2; D might be TRBD1 (6 bases). V gave up 5 bases and J gave up 5 bases, with 12 bases separating them. The CDR3 consists of 12 residues. Germline V gives CDR1 DFQATT, CDR2 SNEGSKA (reference sequence). CDR3 DNA: TGCAGTGCTCCGACAGGCTTATATGGCTACACCTTC. It yields the protein CSAPTGLYGYTF.

This clonotype was recorded a few times. The chain employs TRBV28 and TRBJ2-5; D not resolved. Germline CDR1 reads MDHEN; CDR2 reads SYDVKM. The germline V and J ends were trimmed by 6 bases and 5 bases, with 13 bases remaining between them. This CDR3 has 13 residues. CDR3 amino acids: CASSDGDTETQYF. DNA for the CDR3: TGTGCCAGCAGCGACGGAGACACGGAGACCCAGTACTTC.

J is TRBJ1-4 and V is TRBV6-6; the D is unclear. This CDR3 comprises 16 residues. The ends were cut back, 5 bases at V and 5 bases at J, with 18 bases in the middle. Germline V gene data show CDR1 as MNHNY and CDR2 as SVGAGI (reference sequence). The CDR3 spells CASSPPGRRGNEKLFF. The CDR3 coding sequence is TGTGCCAGCAGTCCTCCCGGGAGGCGCGGGAATGAAAAACTGTTTTTT.

This chain links TRBV2 with TRBJ2-7; a possible D gene is TRBD2 (5 bases). In germline, CDR1 is SNHLY, CDR2 FYNNEI. Trimming took 4 bases from V and 3 from J, leaving 10 bases between them. There are 13 residues in the CDR3. The CDR3 DNA reads TGTGCCAGCAGTGTCGGGATTTACTACGAGCAGTACTTC. The encoded protein is CASSVGIYYEQYF.

This clonotype was recorded once. CDR3 in DNA: TGTGCCAGCAGCTTAGCTTACAACAGGGACACTGAAGCTTTCTTT. Translating it yields CASSLAYNRDTEAFF. This chain connects TRBV7-2 to TRBJ1-1; tentatively, D is TRBD1 (6 bases). Trimming cost V 0 bases and J 3 bases, with 11 bases left between them. This CDR3 region has 15 residues. Per the germline V gene, CDR1 is SGHTA and CDR2 is FQGNSA.

This clonotype occurred many times. The chain is built from TRBV20-1 and TRBJ2-5, with TRBD2 matching 14 bases. From germline, CDR1 is DFQATT and CDR2 SNEGSKA (reference sequence). CDR3 length: 16 amino acids. The V segment lost 6 bases and the J segment 4 bases; nucleotides outside the gene matches: 10. The CDR3 nucleotides are TGCAGTGCCGGAACCGGGACTAGCGGGAGCAGAGAGACCCAGTACTTC. Translated: CSAGTGTSGSRETQYF.

V usage is TRBV29-1 and J usage is TRBJ2-3; 8 bases align to TRBD2. V dropped 4 bases and J dropped 8; count of bases not matched to a gene: 5. There are 12 residues in the CDR3. Per germline, CDR1 SQVTM and CDR2 ANQGSEA. CDR3 sequence reads: CSVAGGVGTQYF. CDR3 DNA: TGCAGCGTTGCGGGAGGGGTCGGTACGCAGTATTTT.

This clonotype was detected only a few times. J is TRBJ2-5 and V is TRBV20-1; D unresolved. V lost 3 bases to trimming and J lost 3 bases, with 8 bases between them. This CDR3 has 12 residues. The germline V gene has CDR1 DFQATT and CDR2 SNEGSKA (reference sequence). The CDR3 nucleotides read TGCAGTGCTAGTCGCGGAAAAGAGACCCAGTACTTC. Amino acids: CSASRGKETQYF.

This clonotype turned up a few times. The V call is TRBV20-1, the J call TRBJ2-1; tentatively, D is TRBD1 (6 bases). V gave up 3 bases and J gave up 9 bases, with 15 bases separating them. Germline V gene data show CDR1 as DFQATT and CDR2 as SNEGSKA (reference sequence). The CDR3 spans 13 residues. CDR3 residues: CSASRTGQGEQFF. In nucleotides, the CDR3 is TGCAGTGCTAGTCGAACGGGACAAGGTGAGCAGTTCTTC.

This clonotype was detected only a few times. The chain has TRBV6-6 and TRBJ2-5, with 12 bases that match TRBD1. Per germline, CDR1 MNHNY and CDR2 SVGAGI (reference sequence). The CDR3 spans 14 residues. The ends lost 6 bases at V and 11 bases at J; junction bases unmatched: 10. This CDR3 is CASSDGDRGLEQYF. Written as DNA, the CDR3 is TGTGCCAGCAGCGACGGGGACAGGGGGCTTGAGCAGTACTTC.

The V call is TRBV12-3 or TRBV12-4, the J call TRBJ2-1; a possible D gene is TRBD2 (5 bases). Trimming removed 3 bases from V and 10 bases from J, with 10 bases in between. This CDR3 contains 12 residues. This CDR3 reads CASSFSPGEQFF. In DNA form, the CDR3 reads TGTGCCAGCAGTTTTTCTCCGGGAGAGCAGTTCTTC.

The rearrangement links TRBV7-8 to TRBJ2-1; 9 positions match TRBD2. CDR1 and CDR2 (germline): SGHVS, FQNEAQ. The CDR3 consists of 15 residues. The trim removed 2 bases at V and 6 bases at J, leaving 5 bases unmatched. The CDR3 region is CASSLLAGVFNEQFF. In nucleotides, the CDR3 is TGTGCCAGCAGCTTATTAGCGGGAGTGTTCAATGAGCAGTTCTTC.

The chain has TRBV12-3 or TRBV12-4 and TRBJ1-2; 11 nucleotides agree with TRBD1. After removal of 10 bases from V and 7 bases from J, the junction contained 17 bases not matched to a gene. CDR3 size: 16 residues. CDR3 nucleotide sequence: TGTGCCACCCAACGGGACAGGGGGAGCCGGGTCGGTGGCTACACCTTC. This translates into CATQRDRGSRVGGYTF.

V and J are TRBV7-3 and TRBJ2-7; 8 bases match TRBD2. Germline V gives CDR1 SGHTA, CDR2 FQGTGA. V lost 5 bases to trimming and J lost 2 bases; unmatched junction nucleotides: 8. The CDR3 runs 15 residues. The CDR3 region is CASSPDTGRAYEQYF. The CDR3 bases are TGTGCCAGCAGCCCGGATACCGGGAGGGCCTACGAGCAGTACTTC.

This clonotype was picked up a small number of times. The J gene is TRBJ2-7, the V gene TRBV12-3 or TRBV12-4, with D possibly being TRBD2 (5 bases). The CDR3 loop spans 11 amino acids. Between the trimmed V and J ends, which lost 5 bases and 4 bases, there was a span of 6 bases. CDR3 nucleotides: TGTGCCAGCAGTGGACTTTACGAGCAGTACTTC. This codes for CASSGLYEQYF.

This chain connects TRBV28 to TRBJ2-4; D is uncertain. The CDR3 consists of 15 residues. CDR1 and CDR2 (germline): MDHEN, SYDVKM. V was clipped by 2 bases and J by 0 bases, with 8 bases between them. The CDR3 loop is CASSLRILAKNIQYF. The CDR3 nucleotides read TGTGCCAGCAGTTTAAGGATCCTAGCCAAAAACATTCAGTACTTC. The variable domain in full, completed from reference TRBV28 and TRBJ2-4, reads DVKVTQSSRYLVKRTGEKVFLECVQDMDHENMFWYRQDPGLGLRLIYFSYDVKMKEKGDIPEGYSVSREKKERFSLILESASTNQTSMYLCASSLRILAKNIQYFGAGTRLSVL.

This clonotype was detected a few times. The CDR3 is CASSQFDRGRGYTF. The CDR3, as DNA: TGTGCCAGCAGCCAGTTCGACAGGGGGAGAGGCTACACCTTC. The chain is built from TRBV3-1 and TRBJ1-2; 9 positions match TRBD1. The germline V gene encodes CDR1 LGHDT and CDR2 YNNKEL (reference sequence). The CDR3 has 14 amino acids. The J segment lost 8 bases and the V segment lost 3 bases, leaving 7 bases of the junction unmatched.

The chain carries TRBV27 and TRBJ2-7; a possible D gene is TRBD1 (5 bases). V was pared by 7 bases and J by 2 bases, with 9 bases between. Germline V lookup: CDR1 MNHEY, CDR2 SMNVEV (reference sequence). The CDR3 runs to 12 residues. The CDR3 region has the DNA TGTGCCAGCACTCCCAGGGCCTACGAGCAGTACTTC. Amino acids: CASTPRAYEQYF.

This chain joins TRBV28 and TRBJ2-3; D is perhaps TRBD2 (6 bases). Germline V CDR1 and CDR2: MDHEN, SYDVKM. V lost 2 bases and J lost 0, with 15 bases in between. This CDR3 is 17 amino acids long. CDR3 in DNA: TGTGCCAGCAGTTTAAGGGCACGCGGGGCGAGCACAGATACGCAGTATTTT. Amino acid sequence: CASSLRARGASTDTQYF.

Comment on this clonotype: This may be a read error: a much more frequent sequence differs by one nucleotide. V gene TRBV12-3 or TRBV12-4 combines with J gene TRBJ1-1, with TRBD1 as a possible D gene (5 bases). The CDR3 is 12 residues long. Trimming stripped 3 bases from V and 6 bases from J, with 8 bases between. For the CDR3, the DNA is TGTGCCAGCAGTTTCGGGGACCCTGAAGCTTTCTTT. This translates into CASSFGDPEAFF.

The V call is TRBV28, the J call TRBJ2-4, with D unclear. The J call may be incorrect, as the DNA end agrees better with TRBJ2-7. Germline V lookup: CDR1 MDHEN, CDR2 SYDVKM. The CDR3 loop spans 11 amino acids. The CDR3 DNA follows: TGTGCCACCCGCCTGTTCTACGAGCAGTACTTC. Translating it yields CATRLFYEQYF.

The rearrangement links TRBV25-1 to TRBJ2-7; 9 positions match TRBD1. Trimming at V came to 5 bases and at J to 5 bases, leaving 13 bases not matched to a gene. Germline loops: CDR1 MGHDK, CDR2 SYGVNS. The length of the CDR3 is 16 residues. Here the CDR3 DNA reads TGTGCCAGCAGTAGAGCTGACAGGGGGGGTTATAACGAGCAGTACTTC. Its protein is CASSRADRGGYNEQYF.

V and J are TRBV28 and TRBJ1-1; D is unclear. Trimming left V 6 bases short and J 1 base short, with 15 bases between. Germline V gene data show CDR1 as MDHEN and CDR2 as SYDVKM. The CDR3 loop spans 15 amino acids. CDR3 loop: CASSPPKRQNTEAFF. CDR3 DNA: TGTGCCAGCAGCCCACCGAAAAGACAGAACACTGAAGCTTTCTTT.

This clonotype was picked up many times. The chain combines TRBV2 with TRBJ2-1, with D maybe TRBD1 (7 bases). Looked up from germline, CDR1 is SNHLY and CDR2 is FYNNEI. The V and J ends lost 5 bases and 7 bases respectively, with 18 bases between them. This CDR3 comprises 15 residues. The DNA for the CDR3 is TGTGCCAGCAGTTCAGGAGGGGGCGTGAAAAATGAGCAGTTCTTC. Translation gives CASSSGGGVKNEQFF. Together with reference TRBV2 and TRBJ2-1, the CDR3 gives the full variable domain: EPEVTQTPSHQVTQMGQEVILRCVPISNHLYFYWYRQILGQKVEFLVSFYNNEISEKSEIFDDQFSVERPDGSNFTLKIRSTKLEDSAMYFCASSSGGGVKNEQFFGPGTRLTVL.